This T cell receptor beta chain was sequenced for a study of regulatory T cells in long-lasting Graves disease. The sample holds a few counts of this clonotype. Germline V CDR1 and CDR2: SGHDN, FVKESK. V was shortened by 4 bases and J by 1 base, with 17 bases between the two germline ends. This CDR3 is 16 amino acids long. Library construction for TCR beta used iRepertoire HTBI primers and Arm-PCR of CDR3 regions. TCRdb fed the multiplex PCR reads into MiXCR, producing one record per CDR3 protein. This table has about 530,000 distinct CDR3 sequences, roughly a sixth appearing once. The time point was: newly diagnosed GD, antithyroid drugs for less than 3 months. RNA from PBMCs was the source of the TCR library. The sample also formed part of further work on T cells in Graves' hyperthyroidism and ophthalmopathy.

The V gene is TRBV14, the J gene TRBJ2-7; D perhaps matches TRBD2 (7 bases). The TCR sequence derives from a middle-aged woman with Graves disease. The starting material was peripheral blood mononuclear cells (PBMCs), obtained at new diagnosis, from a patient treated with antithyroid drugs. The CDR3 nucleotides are TGTGCCAGCAGCCCGTTACAGGGAGGGTGGTCCTACGAGCAGTACTTC. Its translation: CASSPLQGGWSYEQYF. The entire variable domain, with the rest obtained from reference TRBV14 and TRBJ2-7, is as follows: EAGVTQFPSHSVIEKGQTVTLRCDPISGHDNLYWYRRVMGKEIKFLLHFVKESKQDESGMPNNRFLAERTGGTYSTLKVQPAELEDSGVYFCASSPLQGGWSYEQYFGPGTRLTVT.